This TCR beta chain was found in a study of blood T cell repertoires in COVID-19. At the level of the study: T cells, B-cell-depleted T cells, or PBMCs supplied cDNA or gDNA.

Between the trimmed V and J ends, which lost 0 bases and 4 bases, there was a span of 12 bases. CDR3 length equals 15 residues. Germline lookup yields CDR1 SGHRS and CDR2 YFSETQ. Per the authors' pipeline: Researchers report that nucleated cell counts were estimated from reference gene primer amplification. Generated by immunoSEQ multiplex PCR, the TCRdb table keeps only in-frame clones and is missing some. V, J and clone size were drawn from that table, and D and trimming were deduced from the DNA. The data hold 150,000 to 200,000 clones, with roughly 80% observed a single time. The V and J genes are TRBV5-1 and TRBJ2-3; the D is unclear. The receptor was derived from a man between 65 and 85 years old with acute or convalescent COVID-19. What was sequenced was peripheral blood. The CDR3 DNA sequence: TGCGCCAGCAGCTTGGAGGCTAGGCCGGCAGATACGCAGTATTTT. It encodes CASSLEARPADTQYF.